Below are 17 T cell receptor beta chains sequenced from a single sample in a study of graft-versus-host responses after intestinal transplantation. The antigens these receptors bind are not known. Sequencing was performed with immunoSEQ multiplex PCR; in TCRdb, only in-frame clones are kept and a portion is missing. The sample lists under 100,000 clones, roughly 90% occurring once. Sequencing was performed on unstimulated CD8+ T cells sorted from spleen or lymph node cells, taken before transplant. These receptors were obtained from a human donor who was the organ donor for an intestinal transplant.

This clone was recorded a few times. V and J are TRBV28 and TRBJ1-3; no definite D call. The CDR3 sequence is 15 residues long. The V gene's germline CDR1 is MDHEN and CDR2 SYDVKM. V lost 1 base and J lost 7, with 14 bases in between. CDR3 nucleotide sequence: TGTGCCAGCAGTTTATACGAGAGCATGATGAACACCATATATTTT. Translating gives CASSLYESMMNTIYF.

The CDR3 protein is CASSHGAQLLGRGETQYF. The CDR3 coding sequence is TGCGCCAGCAGCCATGGGGCCCAGCTACTCGGGCGTGGGGAGACCCAGTACTTC. The chain recombines TRBV4-1 with TRBJ2-5; D is perhaps TRBD1 (5 bases). The ends were cut back, 3 bases at V and 5 bases at J, with 25 bases in the middle. CDR1 and CDR2 (germline): MGHRA, YSYEKL. The CDR3 sequence is 18 residues long.

The rearrangement uses TRBV14 and TRBJ2-7, with D maybe TRBD1 (5 bases). The length of the CDR3 is 13 residues. Germline CDR1 is SGHDN and CDR2 is FVKESK. The germline V and J ends were trimmed by 1 base and 4 bases, with 8 bases remaining between them. The CDR3 protein is CASSQAAGYEQYF. The DNA for the CDR3 is TGTGCCAGCAGCCAAGCTGCAGGGTACGAGCAGTACTTC.

The chain links TRBV18 to TRBJ1-3; a possible D gene is TRBD1 (5 bases). The V gene lost 3 bases and the J gene lost 8 bases, with 14 bases spanning the gap. CDR1 and CDR2 (germline): KGHSH, LQKENI. This CDR3 region has 14 residues. The CDR3 protein is CASSPNPGTDTIYF. CDR3 nucleotides: TGTGCCAGCTCACCGAATCCAGGGACTGACACCATATATTTT.

The chain is built from TRBV7-9 and TRBJ2-7; D ambiguous. Trimming removed 2 bases from V and 5 bases from J, with 7 bases in between. Germline CDR1 and CDR2: SEHNR and FQNEAQ (reference sequence). The CDR3 covers 12 residues. In DNA form, the CDR3 reads TGTGCCAGCAGCTTATTGGAGAACGAGCAGTACTTC. This codes for CASSLLENEQYF.

The chain recombines TRBV19 with TRBJ2-5, with D perhaps matching TRBD2 (6 bases). The CDR3 is made up of 13 amino acids. From germline, CDR1 is LNHDA and CDR2 SQIVND (reference sequence). Trimming pared 5 bases from V and 2 bases from J, leaving 9 bases between. The CDR3 is CASSAGSQETQYF. The CDR3 nucleotides read TGTGCCAGTAGTGCGGGGTCTCAAGAGACCCAGTACTTC.

This chain links TRBV2 with TRBJ2-3; no definite D call. With 2 bases removed from V and 1 base from J, the gap between germline ends came to 7 bases. The CDR3 runs to 14 residues. Germline CDR1 and CDR2: SNHLY and FYNNEI. The CDR3 nucleotides are TGTGCCAGCAGTGAATGGGCACGCACAGATACGCAGTATTTT. This translates into CASSEWARTDTQYF.

In this sample, this clone turned up a few times. The chain uses TRBV19 and TRBJ1-2, with D unresolved. CDR1 and CDR2 from the germline V gene are LNHDA and SQIVND (reference sequence). The CDR3 has 14 residues. V lost 7 bases and J 4 bases, leaving 16 bases between the germline ends. In DNA, the CDR3 is TGTGCCAGTACTGAGGCCCAGCTCTCCTATGGCTACACCTTC. This codes for CASTEAQLSYGYTF.

This clone has just one count. The chain couples TRBV14 to TRBJ2-1; no clear D gene. The germline V gene has CDR1 SGHDN and CDR2 FVKESK. V lost 4 bases to trimming and J lost 0 bases, with 4 bases between them. The CDR3 has 13 residues. CDR3 in DNA: TGTGCCAGCAGCCCCCTCTCCTACAATGAGCAGTTCTTC. It yields the protein CASSPLSYNEQFF. The full variable domain, rest sourced from reference TRBV14 and TRBJ2-1, is EAGVTQFPSHSVIEKGQTVTLRCDPISGHDNLYWYRRVMGKEIKFLLHFVKESKQDESGMPNNRFLAERTGGTYSTLKVQPAELEDSGVYFCASSPLSYNEQFFGPGTRLTVL.

The chain has TRBV7-2 and TRBJ2-1; 10 positions agree with TRBD2. J was trimmed by 5 bases and V by 5 bases; bases with no gene match: 18. Looked up from germline, CDR1 is SGHTA and CDR2 is FQGNSA. The CDR3 runs to 19 residues. CDR3 bases: TGTGCCAGCAGCCCGGAGCTGCCAATAGCGGGGGGCTACAACAATGAGCAGTTCTTC. This translates into CASSPELPIAGGYNNEQFF.

In this sample, this clone turned up once. The rearrangement uses TRBV28 and TRBJ1-6; D gene unclear. Trimming removed 6 bases from V and 5 bases from J, with 11 bases in between. Germline V gene lookup returns CDR1 MDHEN and CDR2 SYDVKM. CDR3 length equals 14 residues. This CDR3 reads CASRPGSHNSPLHF. CDR3 in DNA: TGTGCCAGCAGGCCGGGGTCCCATAATTCACCCCTCCACTTT.

This clone has only a few counts. One junction end disagrees with the germline gene, perhaps due to a read error. This chain uses TRBV30 with TRBJ1-2; D unclear. CDR1 GTSNPN and CDR2 SVGIG come from the germline V gene (reference sequence). The CDR3 has 10 amino acids. The CDR3 here is CAQPNTPQLF. The CDR3 DNA is TGTGCCCAGCCGAATACCCCTCAACTATTC.

V is TRBV27 and J is TRBJ2-3, with D maybe TRBD2 (5 bases). Between the trimmed V and J ends, which lost 4 bases and 2 bases, there was a span of 7 bases. CDR3 length: 13 residues. Germline V gives CDR1 MNHEY, CDR2 SMNVEV (reference sequence). CDR3 sequence (DNA): TGTGCCAGCAGTTGGCTAGCCACAGATACGCAGTATTTT. Encoded protein: CASSWLATDTQYF.

This clone was counted between two and nine times. This rearrangement joins TRBV29-1 to TRBJ2-1, with D perhaps matching TRBD1 (5 bases). This CDR3 contains 17 residues. V was cut by 1 base and J by 4 bases, with 20 bases left in between. Germline V lookup: CDR1 SQVTM, CDR2 ANQGSEA. The CDR3 coding sequence is TGCAGCGTTGAAGCTCCTGACAGCATACGTTCGTACAATGAGCAGTTCTTC. Translation gives CSVEAPDSIRSYNEQFF.

The rearrangement joins TRBV4-3 to TRBJ2-1; 8 nucleotides line up with TRBD1. Trimming cost V 0 bases and J 8 bases; bases outside gene matches: 9. Germline CDR1 and CDR2: LGHNA and YSLEER. This CDR3 spans 16 amino acids. The CDR3 region is CASSQDDTGGLDEQFF. The CDR3 nucleotides are TGCGCCAGCAGCCAAGATGATACAGGGGGGCTGGATGAGCAGTTCTTC.

J is TRBJ2-5 and V is TRBV7-2, with a weak D call TRBD1 (5 bases). Trimming pared 1 base from V and 5 bases from J, leaving 14 bases between. The CDR3 runs 15 residues. Germline CDR1 and CDR2: SGHTA and FQGNSA. The CDR3, as DNA: TGTGCCAGCAGCTTAGGACCCTACAGGATGGAGACCCAGTACTTC. It specifies CASSLGPYRMETQYF.

The rearrangement joins TRBV27 to TRBJ1-2; 9 bases line up with TRBD1. Germline V CDR1 and CDR2: MNHEY, SMNVEV (reference sequence). The CDR3 totals 13 residues. The ends lost 5 bases at V and 4 bases at J; junction bases unmatched: 2. CDR3 protein: CASSLDRGYGYTF. CDR3 nucleotide sequence: TGTGCCAGCAGTCTGGACAGGGGCTATGGCTACACCTTC.